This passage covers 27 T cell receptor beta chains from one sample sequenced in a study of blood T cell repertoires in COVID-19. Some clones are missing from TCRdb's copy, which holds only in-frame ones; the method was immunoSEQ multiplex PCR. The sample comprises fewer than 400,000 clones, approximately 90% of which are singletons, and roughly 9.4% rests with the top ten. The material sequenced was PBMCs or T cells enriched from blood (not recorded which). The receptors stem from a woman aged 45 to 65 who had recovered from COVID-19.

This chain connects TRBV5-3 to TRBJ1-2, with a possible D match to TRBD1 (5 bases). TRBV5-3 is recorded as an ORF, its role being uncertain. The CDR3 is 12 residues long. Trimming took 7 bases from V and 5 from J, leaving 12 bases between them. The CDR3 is CARGGVTYGYTF. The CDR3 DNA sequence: TGTGCCAGAGGGGGGGTAACTTATGGCTACACCTTC.

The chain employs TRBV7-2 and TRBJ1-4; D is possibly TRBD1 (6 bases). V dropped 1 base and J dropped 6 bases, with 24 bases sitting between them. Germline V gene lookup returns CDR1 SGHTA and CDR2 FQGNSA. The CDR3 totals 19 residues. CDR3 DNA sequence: TGTGCCAGCAGCTTAGGATGGGTCGGCGGGGGCCCACAGGATGAAAAACTGTTTTTT. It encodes CASSLGWVGGGPQDEKLFF.

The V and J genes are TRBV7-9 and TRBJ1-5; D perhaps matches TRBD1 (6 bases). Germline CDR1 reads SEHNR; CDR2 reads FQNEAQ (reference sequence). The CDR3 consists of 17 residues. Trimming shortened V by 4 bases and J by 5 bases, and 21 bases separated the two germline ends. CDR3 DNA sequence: TGTGCCAGCAGCTCCGGGACACCCCTGTTGTTGCATCAGCCCCAGCATTTT. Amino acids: CASSSGTPLLLHQPQHF.

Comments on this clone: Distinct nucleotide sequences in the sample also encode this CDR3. Here the CDR3 reads CASSRGQPNTGELFF. CDR3 sequence (DNA): TGCGCCAGCAGCAGGGGACAGCCGAACACCGGGGAGCTGTTTTTT. This rearrangement joins TRBV5-1 to TRBJ2-2; 7 bases are shared with TRBD1. CDR1 is SGHRS and CDR2 is YFSETQ in the germline V gene. Trimming cost V 4 bases and J 0 bases; bases outside gene matches: 3. This CDR3 spans 15 amino acids. Full variable domain (missing parts from reference TRBV5-1 and TRBJ2-2): KAGVTQTPRYLIKTRGQQVTLSCSPISGHRSVSWYQQTPGQGLQFLFEYFSETQRNKGNFPGRFSGRQFSNSRSEMNVSTLELGDSALYLCASSRGQPNTGELFFGEGSRLTVL.

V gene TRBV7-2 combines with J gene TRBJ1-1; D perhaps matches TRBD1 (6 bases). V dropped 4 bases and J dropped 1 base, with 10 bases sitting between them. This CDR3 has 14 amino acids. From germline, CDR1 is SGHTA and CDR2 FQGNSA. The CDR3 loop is CASSSTGRNTEAFF. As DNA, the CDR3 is TGTGCCAGCAGCTCGACAGGCCGGAACACTGAAGCTTTCTTT. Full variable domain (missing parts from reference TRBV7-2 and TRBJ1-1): GAGVSQSPSNKVTEKGKDVELRCDPISGHTALYWYRQSLGQGLEFLIYFQGNSAPDKSGLPSDRFSAERTGGSVSTLTIQRTQQEDSAVYLCASSSTGRNTEAFFGQGTRLTVV.

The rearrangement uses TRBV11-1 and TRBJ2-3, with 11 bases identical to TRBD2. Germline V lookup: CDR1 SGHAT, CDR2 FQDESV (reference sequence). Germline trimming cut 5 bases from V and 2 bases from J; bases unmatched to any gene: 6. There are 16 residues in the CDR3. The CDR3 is CASSARLAGYTDTQYF. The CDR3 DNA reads TGTGCCAGCAGCGCGAGACTAGCGGGGTACACAGATACGCAGTATTTT.

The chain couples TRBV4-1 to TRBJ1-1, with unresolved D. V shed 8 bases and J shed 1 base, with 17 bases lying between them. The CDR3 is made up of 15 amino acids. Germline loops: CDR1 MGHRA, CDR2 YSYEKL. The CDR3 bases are TGCGCCAGCGCGATCTATGAGCTGAGGAACACTGAAGCTTTCTTT. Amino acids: CASAIYELRNTEAFF.

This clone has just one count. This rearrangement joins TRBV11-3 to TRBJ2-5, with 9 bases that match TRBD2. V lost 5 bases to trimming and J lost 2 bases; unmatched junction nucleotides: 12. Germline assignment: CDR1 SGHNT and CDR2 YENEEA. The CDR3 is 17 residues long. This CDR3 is CASSQGRGGAQQETQYF. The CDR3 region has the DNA TGTGCCAGCAGCCAGGGTCGCGGGGGGGCACAACAAGAGACCCAGTACTTC.

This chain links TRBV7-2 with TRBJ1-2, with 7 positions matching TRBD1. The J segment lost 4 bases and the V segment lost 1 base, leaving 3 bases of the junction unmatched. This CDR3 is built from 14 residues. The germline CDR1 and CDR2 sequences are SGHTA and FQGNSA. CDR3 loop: CASSLGQGGYGYTF. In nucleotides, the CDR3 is TGTGCCAGCAGCTTAGGACAGGGCGGCTATGGCTACACCTTC.

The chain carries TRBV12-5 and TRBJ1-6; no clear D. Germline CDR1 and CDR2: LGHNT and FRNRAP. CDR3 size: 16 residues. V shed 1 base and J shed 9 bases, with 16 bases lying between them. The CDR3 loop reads CASGLALQDLGSPLHF. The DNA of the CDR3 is TGTGCTAGTGGTTTGGCCCTCCAGGATTTGGGTTCACCCCTCCACTTT.

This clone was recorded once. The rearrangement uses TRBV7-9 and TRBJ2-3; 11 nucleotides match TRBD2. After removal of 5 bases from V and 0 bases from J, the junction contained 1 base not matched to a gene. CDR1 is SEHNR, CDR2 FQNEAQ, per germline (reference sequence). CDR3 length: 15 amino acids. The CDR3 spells CASSTSGGSTDTQYF. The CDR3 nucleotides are TGTGCCAGCAGCACTAGCGGGGGCAGCACAGATACGCAGTATTTT.

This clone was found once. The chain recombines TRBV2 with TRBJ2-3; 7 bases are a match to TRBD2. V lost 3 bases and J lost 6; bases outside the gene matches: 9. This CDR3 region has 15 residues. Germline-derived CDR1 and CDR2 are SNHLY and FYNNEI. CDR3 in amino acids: CASSDSIGRSDTQYF. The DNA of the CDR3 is TGTGCCAGCAGTGACAGCATCGGGAGGTCGGATACGCAGTATTTT.

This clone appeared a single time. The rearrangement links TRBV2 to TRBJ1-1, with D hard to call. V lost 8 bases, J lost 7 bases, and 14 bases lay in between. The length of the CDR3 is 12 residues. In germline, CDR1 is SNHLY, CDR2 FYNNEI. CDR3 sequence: CASSKNSNEAFF. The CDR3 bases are TGTGCCAGCTCCAAGAATAGTAATGAAGCTTTCTTT.

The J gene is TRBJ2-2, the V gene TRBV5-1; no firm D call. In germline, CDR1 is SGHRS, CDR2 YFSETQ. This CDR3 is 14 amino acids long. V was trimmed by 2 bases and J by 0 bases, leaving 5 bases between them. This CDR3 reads CASSFEPNTGELFF. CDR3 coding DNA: TGCGCCAGCAGCTTCGAGCCGAACACCGGGGAGCTGTTTTTT.

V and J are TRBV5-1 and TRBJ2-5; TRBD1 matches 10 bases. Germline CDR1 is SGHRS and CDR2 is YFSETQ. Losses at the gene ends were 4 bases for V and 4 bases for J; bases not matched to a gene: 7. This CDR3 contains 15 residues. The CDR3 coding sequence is TGCGCCAGCAGCCCAGGACAGGGGGTGGGAGAGACCCAGTACTTC. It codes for CASSPGQGVGETQYF.

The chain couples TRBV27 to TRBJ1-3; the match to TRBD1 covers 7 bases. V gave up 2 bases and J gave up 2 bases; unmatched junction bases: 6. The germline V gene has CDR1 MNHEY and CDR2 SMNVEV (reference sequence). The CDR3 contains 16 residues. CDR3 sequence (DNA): TGTGCCAGCAGTTTAACGACGAGGGGGCCTGGAAACACCATATATTTT. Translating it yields CASSLTTRGPGNTIYF.

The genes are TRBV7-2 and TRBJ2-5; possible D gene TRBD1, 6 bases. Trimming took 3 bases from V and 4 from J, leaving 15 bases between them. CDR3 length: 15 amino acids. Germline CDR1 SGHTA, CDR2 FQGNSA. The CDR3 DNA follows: TGTGCCAGCAGCTTTACTTCAGGGGCCCCAGAGACCCAGTACTTC. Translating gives CASSFTSGAPETQYF. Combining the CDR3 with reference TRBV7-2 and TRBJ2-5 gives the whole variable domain GAGVSQSPSNKVTEKGKDVELRCDPISGHTALYWYRQSLGQGLEFLIYFQGNSAPDKSGLPSDRFSAERTGGSVSTLTIQRTQQEDSAVYLCASSFTSGAPETQYFGPGTRLLVL.

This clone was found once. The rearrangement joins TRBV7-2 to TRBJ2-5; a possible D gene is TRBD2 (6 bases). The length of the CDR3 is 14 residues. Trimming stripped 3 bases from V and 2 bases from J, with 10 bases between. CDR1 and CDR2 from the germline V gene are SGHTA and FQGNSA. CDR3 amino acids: CASSLVAAQETQYF. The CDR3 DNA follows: TGTGCCAGCAGCTTGGTAGCGGCTCAAGAGACCCAGTACTTC.

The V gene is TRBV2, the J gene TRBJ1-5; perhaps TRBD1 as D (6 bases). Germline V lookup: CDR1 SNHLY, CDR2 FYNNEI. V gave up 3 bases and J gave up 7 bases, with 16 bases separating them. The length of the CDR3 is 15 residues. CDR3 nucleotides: TGTGCCAGCAGTGATCCCCTCCAGGGGCACCAGCCCCAGCATTTT. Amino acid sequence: CASSDPLQGHQPQHF.

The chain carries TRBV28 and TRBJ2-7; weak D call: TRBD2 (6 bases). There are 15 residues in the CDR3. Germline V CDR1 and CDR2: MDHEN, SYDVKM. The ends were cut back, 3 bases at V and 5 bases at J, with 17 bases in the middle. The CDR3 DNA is TGTGCCAGCAGTTTGGTTTTGGCGGGGACCCACGAGCAGTACTTC. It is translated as CASSLVLAGTHEQYF.

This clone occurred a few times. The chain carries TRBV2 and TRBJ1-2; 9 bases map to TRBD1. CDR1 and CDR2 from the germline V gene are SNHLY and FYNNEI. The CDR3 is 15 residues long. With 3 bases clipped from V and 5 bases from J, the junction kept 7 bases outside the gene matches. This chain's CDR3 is CASSDLLGQGYGYTF. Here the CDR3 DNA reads TGTGCCAGCAGTGACCTATTGGGACAGGGATATGGCTACACCTTC.

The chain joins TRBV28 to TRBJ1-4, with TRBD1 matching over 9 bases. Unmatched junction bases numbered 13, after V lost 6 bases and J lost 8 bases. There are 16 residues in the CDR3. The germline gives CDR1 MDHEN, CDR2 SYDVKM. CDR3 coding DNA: TGTGCCAGCAGAAAGGGGACAGGGAAGGTCGGCGAAAAACTGTTTTTT. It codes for CASRKGTGKVGEKLFF.

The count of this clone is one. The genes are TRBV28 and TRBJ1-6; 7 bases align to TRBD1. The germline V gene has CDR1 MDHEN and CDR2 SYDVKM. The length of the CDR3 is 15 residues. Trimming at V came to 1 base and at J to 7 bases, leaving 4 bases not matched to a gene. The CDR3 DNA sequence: TGTGCCAGCAGTTTATATGACAGGGACAATTCACCCCTCCACTTT. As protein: CASSLYDRDNSPLHF. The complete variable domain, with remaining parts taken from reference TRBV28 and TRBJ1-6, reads DVKVTQSSRYLVKRTGEKVFLECVQDMDHENMFWYRQDPGLGLRLIYFSYDVKMKEKGDIPEGYSVSREKKERFSLILESASTNQTSMYLCASSLYDRDNSPLHFGNGTRLTVT.

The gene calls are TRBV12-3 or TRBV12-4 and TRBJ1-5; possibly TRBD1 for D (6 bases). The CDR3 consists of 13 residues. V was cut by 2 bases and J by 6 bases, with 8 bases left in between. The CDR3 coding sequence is TGTGCCAGCAGTTTATCAGGGGTTCAGCCCCAGCATTTT. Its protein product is CASSLSGVQPQHF.

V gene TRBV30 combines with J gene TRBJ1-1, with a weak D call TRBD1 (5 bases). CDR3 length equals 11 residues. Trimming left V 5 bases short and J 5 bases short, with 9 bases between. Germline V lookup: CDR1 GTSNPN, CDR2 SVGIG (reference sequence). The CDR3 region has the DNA TGTGCCTGGGACAAGGGGACTGAAGCTTTCTTT. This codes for CAWDKGTEAFF.

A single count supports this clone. The CDR3 loop is CASSSPNRGTGELFF. The CDR3 nucleotides are TGTGCCAGCAGTTCACCCAACAGGGGAACCGGGGAGCTGTTTTTT. The V and J genes are TRBV27 and TRBJ2-2; TRBD1 matches at 7 bases. The V gene's germline CDR1 is MNHEY and CDR2 SMNVEV (reference sequence). V lost 4 bases to trimming and J lost 5 bases; unmatched junction nucleotides: 7. The CDR3 extends over 15 amino acids.

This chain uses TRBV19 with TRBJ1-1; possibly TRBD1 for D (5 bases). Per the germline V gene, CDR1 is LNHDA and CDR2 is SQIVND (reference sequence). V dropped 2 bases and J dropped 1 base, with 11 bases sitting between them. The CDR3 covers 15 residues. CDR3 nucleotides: TGTGCCAGTAGTATAATCTTCCAGGGGAACACTGAAGCTTTCTTT. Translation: CASSIIFQGNTEAFF.